This T cell receptor (beta chain) emerged from a study of OX40 agonist ivuxolimab in advanced cancers. Trimming shortened V by 4 bases and J by 4 bases, and 12 bases separated the two germline ends. CDR1 is MNHNY, CDR2 SVGAGI, per germline (reference sequence). The CDR3 extends over 14 amino acids. Produced via immunoSEQ multiplex PCR; TCRdb's table is partial and in-frame only. The sample carries about 99,000 clones, more than 95% recorded once. This rearrangement joins TRBV6-6 to TRBJ2-3; D might be TRBD1 (8 bases). This TCR derives from an adult with an advanced solid tumor such as melanoma, head and neck, liver or kidney cancer. The sequencing here drew on CD4+ or CD8+ T cells sorted from blood, taken in a trial of the OX40 agonist ivuxolimab. CDR3 in amino acids: CASSFTGGADTQYF. As DNA, the CDR3 is TGTGCCAGCAGTTTCACAGGGGGGGCAGATACGCAGTATTTT.